These T cell receptor beta chains were read from a single sample in a study of cytomegalovirus exposure and HLA in healthy donors. The table came from immunoSEQ multiplex PCR; TCRdb's copy has only in-frame clones and leaves some out. This table has some 140,000 clones, roughly four fifths appearing once. Source material: PBMCs. These receptors were collected from a man aged 25 to 45 in good health and CMV-seropositive. Each CDR3 is given with its conserved first and last residue. D genes are given only for firm matches. Only part of the rows carry a size: once, few, many, or a class if the clone is expanded.

size	V	D	J	length	DNA	CDR3
-	TRBV29-1	-	TRBJ2-7	14	TGCAGCGTTGTAAACGGGGACACCACCTACGAGCAGTACTTC	CSVVNGDTTYEQYF
-	TRBV19	TRBD2	TRBJ2-5	15	TGTGCCAGTGGTTATAGCGGGGGGACCCAAGAGACCCAGTACTTC	CASGYSGGTQETQYF
-	TRBV28	TRBD2	TRBJ2-1	21	TGTGCCAGCAGTTTAGTAGTCAGAAACCTCATTGCGGGGGGCACCTACAATGAGCAGTTCTTC	CASSLVVRNLIAGGTYNEQFF
-	TRBV7-2	-	TRBJ1-6	13	TGTGCCAGCAGCTCCGGGATCAATTCACCCCTCCACTTT	CASSSGINSPLHF
-	TRBV5-6	-	TRBJ1-3	18	TGTGCCAGCAGCTTGGCCAGGGGAGGGTTCAACTCTGGAAACACCATATATTTT	CASSLARGGFNSGNTIYF
-	TRBV27	TRBD2	TRBJ2-7	17	TGTGCCAGCAGTTTATCCGGAGGGCTAGCGGGGCTGTACGAGCAGTACTTC	CASSLSGGLAGLYEQYF
-	TRBV10-3	TRBD2	TRBJ2-1	14	TGTGCCATCAGCGGGACTAGCGATGACAATGAGCAGTTCTTC	CAISGTSDDNEQFF
-	TRBV11-3	-	TRBJ2-3	13	TGTGCCAGCAGTAGCCATGGCACAGATACGCAGTATTTT	CASSSHGTDTQYF
once	TRBV30	-	TRBJ2-6	16	TGTGCCTGGAGGGAGAAACAGGCTCTTGGGGCCAACGTCCTGACTTTC	CAWREKQALGANVLTF
-	TRBV11-2	-	TRBJ2-6	13	TGTGCCAGCAGCCCTAGTACGGTTTCCGTCCTGACTTTC	CASSPSTVSVLTF
-	TRBV6-6	-	TRBJ2-1	15	TGTGCCAGCAGGAAGGACGGGGGCTCCTACAATGAGCAGTTCTTC	CASRKDGGSYNEQFF
-	TRBV18	-	TRBJ2-5	14	TGTGCCAGCTCACTGGGACTGGACCAAGAGACCCAGTACTTC	CASSLGLDQETQYF
-	TRBV6-5	-	TRBJ1-1	13	TGTGCCAGCAGTTACTCCAGGGGCACTGAAGCTTTCTTT	CASSYSRGTEAFF
-	TRBV28	-	TRBJ1-2	13	TGTGCCAGCAGTTTCGAGGACATATATGGCTACACCTTC	CASSFEDIYGYTF
-	TRBV5-1	-	TRBJ1-1	15	TGCGCCAGCAGCTCCCTAGGAGTCATGAACACTGAAGCTTTCTTT	CASSSLGVMNTEAFF
many	TRBV4-1	-	TRBJ2-7	15	TGTGCCAGCAGCCAAGGGGTAGACTTTCCCTACGAGCAGTACTTC	CASSQGVDFPYEQYF
-	TRBV5-1	-	TRBJ1-1	14	TGCGCCAGCAGCTTGGAGGGCGGGGGCACTGAAGCTTTCTTT	CASSLEGGGTEAFF
-	TRBV7-9	-	TRBJ2-7	14	TGTGCCAGCAGCTCCGGTATTCCCCCATACGAGCAGTACTTC	CASSSGIPPYEQYF
-	TRBV5-5	TRBD1	TRBJ1-3	14	TGTGCCAGCAGCCGCAGGGGGCTGGGAAACACCATATATTTT	CASSRRGLGNTIYF
-	TRBV9	-	TRBJ1-2	14	TGTGCCAGCAGCGTAGGAGGTTCCAACTATGGCTACACCTTC	CASSVGGSNYGYTF
-	TRBV29-1	TRBD1	TRBJ1-2	14	TGCAGCGGAGGACAGGGCGATCGGACTGGTGGCTACACCTTC	CSGGQGDRTGGYTF
-	TRBV2	-	TRBJ1-5	15	TGTGCCAGCAGTGAAGGGCAGGGTCTCAATCAGCCCCAGCATTTT	CASSEGQGLNQPQHF
-	TRBV6-1	-	TRBJ2-7	13	TGTGCCAGCAGTGAATATTTGTCCTACGAGCAGTACTTC	CASSEYLSYEQYF
-	TRBV2	-	TRBJ1-2	12	TGTGCCAGCAGTAACAGCAACTATGGCTACACCTTC	CASSNSNYGYTF
-	TRBV5-6	TRBD2	TRBJ2-3	16	TGTGCCAGCAGCAGAGCCGTAGCGGGGGGCACAGATACGCAGTATTTT	CASSRAVAGGTDTQYF
-	TRBV27	TRBD2	TRBJ2-1	16	TGTGCCAGCAGGCTAATAGCGGGGAACTCCTACAATGAGCAGTTCTTC	CASRLIAGNSYNEQFF
-	TRBV25-1	-	TRBJ2-3	14	TGTGCCAGCAGTGAATGGGGGGGGCGTGGGACGCAGTATTTT	CASSEWGGRGTQYF
-	TRBV6-6	TRBD2	TRBJ2-3	13	TGTGCCAGCAGTCCAGCGGGAGCAGATACGCAGTATTTT	CASSPAGADTQYF
-	TRBV5-4	-	TRBJ2-2	14	TGTGCCAGCAGCTTGGCCGAGCCTGCCGGGGAGCTGTTTTTT	CASSLAEPAGELFF
-	TRBV9	-	TRBJ2-2	15	TGTGCCAGCAGCGTGCAGATCGACTCGACCGGGGAGCTGTTTTTT	CASSVQIDSTGELFF
-	TRBV9	TRBD2	TRBJ2-7	15	TGTGCCAGCAGCGTGGCTAGCGGGAGTCTGTACGAGCAGTACTTC	CASSVASGSLYEQYF
-	TRBV6-5	-	TRBJ1-2	13	TGTGCCAGCAGTCCCGGACAGCTCCGAGGCTACACCTTC	CASSPGQLRGYTF
once	TRBV5-4	TRBD2	TRBJ2-7	14	TGTGCCAGCAGGCGAGCGGGGGGGACCTACGAGCAGTACTTC	CASRRAGGTYEQYF
few	TRBV18	TRBD1	TRBJ1-2	15	TGTGCCAGCTCACCATCACAGGGGGCAGGCTATGGCTACACCTTC	CASSPSQGAGYGYTF
-	TRBV18	TRBD1	TRBJ1-6	19	TGTGCCAGCTCACCAATCGGGACAGGGCAATCCTCCTATAATTCACCCCTCCACTTT	CASSPIGTGQSSYNSPLHF
-	TRBV6-1	-	TRBJ1-2	13	TGTGCCAGTTTGGCGGGGGGCGGCTATGGCTACACCTTC	CASLAGGGYGYTF
-	TRBV7-9	-	TRBJ1-1	14	TGTGCCAGCAGCTTAGGAGTTACGAACACTGAAGCTTTCTTT	CASSLGVTNTEAFF
-	TRBV27	-	TRBJ2-2	15	TGTGCCAGCAGTTTAGGGGCACTCTCGGCCGGGGAGCTGTTTTTT	CASSLGALSAGELFF
-	TRBV6-1	TRBD1	TRBJ1-1	12	TGTGCCAGCAGTCGGGACAGGGAATTGCCTTTCTTT	CASSRDRELPFF
-	TRBV5-1	-	TRBJ2-1	14	TGCGCCAGCCTCGAGAGGGATTCCTACAATGAGCAGTTCTTC	CASLERDSYNEQFF
once	TRBV5-1	TRBD2	TRBJ2-1	16	TGCGCCAGCAGCCTGGGACTAGCGGGCTCCTACAATGAGCAGTTCTTC	CASSLGLAGSYNEQFF
once	TRBV7-9	-	TRBJ2-3	15	TGTGCCAGCAGCTTCGGTGCGGGGTACACAGATACGCAGTATTTT	CASSFGAGYTDTQYF
-	TRBV5-6	TRBD1	TRBJ2-2	14	TGTGCCAGCAGCCTGGGGACAGGGGCCGGGGAGCTGTTTTTT	CASSLGTGAGELFF
few	TRBV27	-	TRBJ1-6	15	TGTGCCAGCAGTTTCGGGGGGACTAATAATTCACCCCTCCACTTT	CASSFGGTNNSPLHF
-	TRBV30	-	TRBJ1-2	11	TGTGCCTGGAGTCCAAAGGAGGGCTACACCTTC	CAWSPKEGYTF
-	TRBV11-2	TRBD1	TRBJ2-7	15	TGTGCCAGCAGCCTCACCGGGACAGGGCCCTACGAGCAGTACTTC	CASSLTGTGPYEQYF
-	TRBV7-2	TRBD2	TRBJ2-3	15	TGTGCCAGCAGCGCCGGACTAGCGGGAGAGTGGAAGCAGTATTTT	CASSAGLAGEWKQYF
-	TRBV11-2	TRBD2	TRBJ2-7	15	TGTGCCAGCAGCCCTCGTGGGCGGGAGGGTGGCGAGCAGTACTTC	CASSPRGREGGEQYF
-	TRBV30	-	TRBJ2-1	15	TGTGCCTGGAGTGTACGGCGCGGGACCCACAATGAGCAGTTCTTC	CAWSVRRGTHNEQFF
-	TRBV5-4	-	TRBJ1-2	16	TGTGCCAGCAGCTTTCCCCGACGGGGACTCGCCTATGGCTACACCTTC	CASSFPRRGLAYGYTF
-	TRBV6-6	-	TRBJ1-5	15	TGTGCCAGCAACTACGAGGGAGGAAGCAATCAGCCCCAGCATTTT	CASNYEGGSNQPQHF
-	TRBV2	-	TRBJ1-1	14	TGTGCCAGCAGTGAAGGGAGAGGGTGGACTGAAGCTTTCTTT	CASSEGRGWTEAFF
-	TRBV29-1	-	TRBJ2-7	17	TGCAGCGGAGGTGGATCTACGAAGGGCAGGGGCTCCTACGAGCAGTACTTC	CSGGGSTKGRGSYEQYF
-	TRBV9	-	TRBJ2-7	15	TGTGCCAGCAGCCTGAGAGCGTGGAGGTCCTACGAGCAGTACTTC	CASSLRAWRSYEQYF
-	TRBV11-2	TRBD1	TRBJ1-2	14	TGTGCCAGCAGCCCAGGACAGGGGCCCTATGGCTACACCTTC	CASSPGQGPYGYTF
-	TRBV5-8	-	TRBJ1-1	15	TGTGCCAGCAGCTTGGGGGCCCTCAAGAACACTGAAGCTTTCTTT	CASSLGALKNTEAFF
-	TRBV18	-	TRBJ1-1	13	TGTGCCAGCTCACCTACGACAGACCCTGAAGCTTTCTTT	CASSPTTDPEAFF